This T cell receptor (beta chain) derives from a study of identical twins. General observations from the study: Out-of-frame TCR alpha sharing in monozygotic twins exceeded recombination model predictions.

As to this clonotype: Its specificity is unknown.

The CDR3 covers 16 residues. V lost 1 base, J lost 3 bases, and 14 bases lay in between. Germline V lookup: CDR1 SGHRS, CDR2 YFSETQ. TCRdb reanalysed the 5' RACE reads using MiXCR and keeps one entry per CDR3 protein. The data show about 530,000 distinct CDR3 sequences, about 15% seen once. The sample was also linked to a second study, of yellow fever vaccine responses in identical twins.

The sequencing input was CD4+ T cells sorted from blood. This chain connects TRBV5-1 to TRBJ2-1; D uncertain. The sequence was collected from a woman in her late teens or twenties in good health. The CDR3 DNA reads TGCGCCAGCAGCTTGAAGGCTGCAACCAACTACAATGAGCAGTTCTTC. It encodes CASSLKAATNYNEQFF.